The following is a T cell receptor beta chain sequence with its context. Its specificity is not known. This sample stems from a study of neoadjuvant nivolumab and ipilimumab in lung cancer. Overall study results and limits: From pretherapy to surgery, tumor richness and clonality rose with dual therapy.

Germline assignment: CDR1 SEHNR and CDR2 FQNEAQ (reference sequence). V shed 8 bases, J shed 8 bases, and the junction held 8 bases outside the gene matches. The CDR3 covers 14 residues. Repertoires were generated with immunoSEQ multiplex PCR, while TCRdb's copy carries only in-frame clones and drops some. The data contain approximately 29,000 clones, about nine tenths of them singletons. The V gene is TRBV7-9, the J gene TRBJ1-6; 8 positions match TRBD1. The sample here was peripheral blood, taken after neoadjuvant nivolumab, alone or with ipilimumab, at or shortly before surgery. The clonotype comes from an adult with non-small cell lung cancer. The CDR3 is CASDGQGDDSPLHF. The CDR3, as DNA: TGTGCCAGCGACGGACAGGGCGACGATTCACCCCTCCACTTT.